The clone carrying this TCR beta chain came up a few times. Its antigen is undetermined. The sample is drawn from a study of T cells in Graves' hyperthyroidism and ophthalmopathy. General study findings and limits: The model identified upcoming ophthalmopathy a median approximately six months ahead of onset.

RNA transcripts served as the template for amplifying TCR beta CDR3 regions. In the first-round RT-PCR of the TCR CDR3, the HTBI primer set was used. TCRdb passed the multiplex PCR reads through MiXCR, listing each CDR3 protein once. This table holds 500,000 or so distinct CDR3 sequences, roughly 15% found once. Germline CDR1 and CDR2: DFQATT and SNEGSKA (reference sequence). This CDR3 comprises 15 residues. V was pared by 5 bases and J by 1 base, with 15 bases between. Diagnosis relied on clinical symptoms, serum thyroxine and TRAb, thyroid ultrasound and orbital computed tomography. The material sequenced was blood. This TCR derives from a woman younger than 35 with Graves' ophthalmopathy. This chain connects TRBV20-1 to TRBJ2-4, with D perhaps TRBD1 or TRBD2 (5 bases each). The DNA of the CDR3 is TGCAGTGCTCCCTTGATGGGGGTGGCCAAAAACATTCAGTACTTC. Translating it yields CSAPLMGVAKNIQYF.